This entry lists 27 T cell receptor beta chains sequenced from one sample in a study of blood T cell repertoires in COVID-19. The protocol was immunoSEQ multiplex PCR, while the TCRdb copy is restricted to in-frame clones and leaves out a portion. Counted here are about 87,000 clones, approximately 82% occurring once; the ten biggest clones make up about 2%. Sequencing input: peripheral blood. The receptors were sampled from a woman in her sixties or seventies with acute or convalescent COVID-19.

The gene calls are TRBV18 and TRBJ2-5, with D unresolved. This CDR3 has 13 residues. V was clipped by 6 bases and J by 5 bases, with 13 bases between them. Germline CDR1 is KGHSH and CDR2 is LQKENI. CDR3 coding DNA: TGTGCCAGCTCTCTAACCGCAATCGAGACCCAGTACTTC. Amino acids: CASSLTAIETQYF.

The chain couples TRBV6-5 to TRBJ1-4; possible D gene TRBD1, 6 bases. Trimming left V 8 bases short and J 7 bases short, with 14 bases between. The germline CDR1 and CDR2 sequences are MNHEY and SVGAGI. The CDR3 covers 13 residues. The CDR3 DNA is TGTGCCAGCGCCGGGGGGGCCGGTGAAAAACTGTTTTTT. It codes for CASAGGAGEKLFF.

The chain uses TRBV4-2 and TRBJ2-1; TRBD1 matches 7 bases. CDR3 size: 15 residues. Germline V CDR1 and CDR2: LGHNA, YNFKEQ. V shed 1 base, J shed 6 bases, and the junction held 6 bases outside the gene matches. CDR3 in DNA: TGTGCCAGCAGCCAAGCTTCGGCAGGGGGCAATGAGCAGTTCTTC. Encoded protein: CASSQASAGGNEQFF.

This clone was picked up one time. The rearrangement uses TRBV7-8 and TRBJ1-1, with D possibly TRBD1 on 6 matching bases. Germline loops: CDR1 SGHVS, CDR2 FQNEAQ. V was shortened by 5 bases and J by 7 bases, with 8 bases between the two germline ends. The CDR3 covers 11 residues. The CDR3 region is CASSATGEAFF. CDR3 nucleotides: TGTGCCAGCAGCGCGACAGGTGAAGCTTTCTTT.

The chain has TRBV3-1 (or the pseudogene TRBV3-2) and TRBJ2-7; no clear D gene. The CDR3 loop spans 12 amino acids. Germline V gives CDR1 LGHDT, CDR2 YNNKEL (reference sequence). Trimming removed 4 bases from V and 5 bases from J, with 9 bases in between. CDR3 protein: CASSLTVNEQYF. The CDR3 DNA reads TGTGCCAGCAGCCTAACGGTCAACGAGCAGTACTTC.

The chain carries TRBV10-3 and TRBJ2-2, with D perhaps matching TRBD1 (6 bases). The CDR3 totals 16 residues. The V gene lost 3 bases and the J gene lost 0 bases, with 11 bases spanning the gap. Germline V gene sequence: CDR1 ENHRY, CDR2 SYGVKD. The CDR3 loop is CAISEWDKANTGELFF. CDR3 coding DNA: TGTGCCATCAGTGAATGGGACAAGGCGAACACCGGGGAGCTGTTTTTT.

This clone was recorded a few times. CDR3 protein: CASSGGQALNTEAFF. The DNA for the CDR3 is TGCGCCAGCAGCGGGGGACAGGCCCTGAACACTGAAGCTTTCTTT. This sequence joins TRBV5-1 and TRBJ1-1; TRBD1 aligns across 8 bases. J gave up 0 bases and V 4 bases, and 5 bases lay outside the gene matches. The CDR3 loop spans 15 amino acids. Germline lookup yields CDR1 SGHRS and CDR2 YFSETQ. The whole variable domain, filled in from reference TRBV5-1 and TRBJ1-1, reads KAGVTQTPRYLIKTRGQQVTLSCSPISGHRSVSWYQQTPGQGLQFLFEYFSETQRNKGNFPGRFSGRQFSNSRSEMNVSTLELGDSALYLCASSGGQALNTEAFFGQGTRLTVV.

The chain employs TRBV11-3 and TRBJ2-5; 8 nucleotides line up with TRBD2. Germline loops: CDR1 SGHNT, CDR2 YENEEA. Trimming took 1 base from V and 1 from J; bases not matched to a gene: 8. The CDR3 loop spans 17 amino acids. CDR3 in DNA: TGTGCCAGCAGCTTAGGGACGCTAGCGGGCGCCCAAGAGACCCAGTACTTC. Protein: CASSLGTLAGAQETQYF.

This chain's CDR3 is CASRSEVVSGELFF. In DNA form, the CDR3 reads TGTGCCAGCAGGTCTGAGGTAGTTTCCGGGGAGCTGTTTTTT. The genes are TRBV27 and TRBJ2-2; D is unresolved. The CDR3 runs 14 residues. Germline assignment: CDR1 MNHEY and CDR2 SMNVEV (reference sequence). Between the trimmed V and J ends, which lost 6 bases and 6 bases, there was a span of 14 bases.

About this clone: This sample includes further DNA sequences coding for the same CDR3. The CDR3 here is CASSHRTENTEAFF. The DNA for the CDR3 is TGCGCCAGCAGCCATAGGACAGAGAACACTGAAGCTTTCTTT. The chain has TRBV4-1 and TRBJ1-1; D perhaps matches TRBD1 (6 bases). The CDR3 is made up of 14 amino acids. V was pared by 3 bases and J by 1 base, with 9 bases between. Germline assignment: CDR1 MGHRA and CDR2 YSYEKL.

DNA of the CDR3: TGTGCCAGCAGCTTTGCGGGGGGGTACGCCGGGGAGCTGTTTTTT. Translation: CASSFAGGYAGELFF. The genes are TRBV7-2 and TRBJ2-2, with TRBD2 matching 9 bases. Germline trimming cut 3 bases from V and 6 bases from J; bases unmatched to any gene: 5. The CDR3 has 15 residues. Germline V gene lookup returns CDR1 SGHTA and CDR2 FQGNSA.

V and J are TRBV25-1 and TRBJ2-7; D perhaps matches TRBD1 (6 bases). The CDR3 has 12 residues. Trimming pared 3 bases from V and 10 bases from J, leaving 13 bases between. Germline CDR1 is MGHDK and CDR2 is SYGVNS. The CDR3 DNA is TGTGCCAGCAGTGAGCCGACAGGACACCAGTACTTC. Protein product: CASSEPTGHQYF.

The V and J genes are TRBV23-1 and TRBJ1-1, with D hard to call. TRBV23-1 qualifies as an ORF whose function is uncertain. The length of the CDR3 is 15 residues. V lost 7 bases to trimming and J lost 4 bases, with 19 bases between them. The CDR3 nucleotides are TGCGCCAGCACCTCCTCTTGCGGGGTTGGCACTGAAGCTTTCTTT. Residues: CASTSSCGVGTEAFF.

The chain links TRBV9 to TRBJ1-3; D is perhaps TRBD1 (6 bases). Germline V gene lookup returns CDR1 SGDLS and CDR2 YYNGEE. The CDR3 loop spans 16 amino acids. Trimming removed 3 bases at V and 2 bases at J, with 15 bases between. This CDR3 is CASSANRVLTGNTIYF. The CDR3 bases are TGTGCCAGCAGCGCCAACAGGGTTTTGACTGGAAACACCATATATTTT.

V gene TRBV2 combines with J gene TRBJ2-6; 9 bases are shared with TRBD1. V lost 6 bases, J lost 1 base, and 7 bases stayed unmatched. The CDR3 is 17 residues long. Germline CDR1 is SNHLY and CDR2 is FYNNEI. The chain's CDR3 is CASRPGQGLSGANVLTF. The CDR3, as DNA: TGTGCCAGCAGGCCGGGACAGGGACTTTCTGGGGCCAACGTCCTGACTTTC. The variable domain in full, with the rest retrieved from reference TRBV2 and TRBJ2-6, is EPEVTQTPSHQVTQMGQEVILRCVPISNHLYFYWYRQILGQKVEFLVSFYNNEISEKSEIFDDQFSVERPDGSNFTLKIRSTKLEDSAMYFCASRPGQGLSGANVLTFGAGSRLTVL.

V usage is TRBV6-6 and J usage is TRBJ1-3; 7 bases are shared with TRBD1. CDR1 MNHNY and CDR2 SVGAGI come from the germline V gene (reference sequence). Trimming took 5 bases from V and 1 from J; bases not matched to a gene: 5. This CDR3 is built from 15 residues. The CDR3 nucleotides are TGTGCCAGCAGTCGTAACAGGGGATCTGGAAACACCATATATTTT. It translates to CASSRNRGSGNTIYF.

The gene calls are TRBV19 and TRBJ2-1; 7 nucleotides match TRBD1. J lost 0 bases, V lost 6 bases, and 14 bases had no gene match. The germline gives CDR1 LNHDA, CDR2 SQIVND (reference sequence). The CDR3 totals 18 residues. The CDR3 sequence is CASRSDRRSMSSYNEQFF. In DNA form, the CDR3 reads TGTGCCAGTAGATCGGACAGGCGATCCATGAGCTCCTACAATGAGCAGTTCTTC. Filled out from reference TRBV19 and TRBJ2-1, the complete variable domain reads DGGITQSPKYLFRKEGQNVTLSCEQNLNHDAMYWYRQDPGQGLRLIYYSQIVNDFQKGDIAEGYSVSREKKESFPLTVTSAQKNPTAFYLCASRSDRRSMSSYNEQFFGPGTRLTVL.

The rearrangement joins TRBV2 to TRBJ1-4; D might be TRBD1 (5 bases). The CDR3 contains 14 residues. Trimming cost V 6 bases and J 0 bases, with 8 bases left between them. Germline CDR1 reads SNHLY; CDR2 reads FYNNEI. The CDR3 sequence: CASRGTATNEKLFF. In DNA, the CDR3 is TGTGCCAGCAGGGGGACTGCAACTAATGAAAAACTGTTTTTT.

CDR3 protein: CASGTGFNSPLHF. The CDR3 bases are TGTGCCAGCGGGACAGGATTCAATTCACCCCTCCACTTT. V is TRBV11-3 and J is TRBJ1-6; 8 bases map to TRBD1. The germline CDR1 and CDR2 sequences are SGHNT and YENEEA. J lost 7 bases, V lost 8 bases, and 4 bases had no gene match. The CDR3 loop spans 13 amino acids.

V gene TRBV5-4 combines with J gene TRBJ1-4; a weak D match, TRBD1 (6 bases). V lost 3 bases and J lost 5, with 14 bases in between. Germline V gives CDR1 SGHNT, CDR2 YYREEE (reference sequence). This CDR3 has 15 residues. CDR3 loop: CASSWKTGSNEKLFF. In nucleotides, the CDR3 is TGTGCCAGCAGCTGGAAGACAGGTTCCAATGAAAAACTGTTTTTT.

The chain uses TRBV4-1 and TRBJ1-3; no reliable D call. CDR3 length equals 16 residues. V was trimmed by 4 bases and J by 0 bases, leaving 13 bases between them. Looked up from germline, CDR1 is MGHRA and CDR2 is YSYEKL. The CDR3 sequence is CASSPSRAVSGNTIYF. The CDR3, as DNA: TGCGCCAGCAGCCCGTCCCGTGCAGTCTCTGGAAACACCATATATTTT.

V gene TRBV2 combines with J gene TRBJ1-6; tentative D call: TRBD1 (5 bases). The ends were cut back, 2 bases at V and 9 bases at J, with 11 bases in the middle. CDR1 and CDR2 (germline): SNHLY, FYNNEI. The CDR3 runs 14 residues. CDR3 residues: CASSELGEVSPLHF. CDR3 in DNA: TGTGCCAGCAGTGAATTGGGGGAGGTTTCACCCCTCCACTTT.

This chain connects TRBV9 to TRBJ2-5; no reliable D call. The CDR3 spans 12 residues. V was pared by 3 bases and J by 5 bases, with 8 bases between. Germline values: CDR1 SGDLS, CDR2 YYNGEE. The DNA for the CDR3 is TGTGCCAGCAGCGCCTCTTTGGAGACCCAGTACTTC. Residues: CASSASLETQYF.

CDR3 sequence: CASSAKSRGTGSGANVLTF. The CDR3 DNA follows: TGTGCCAGTAGTGCAAAGTCTCGTGGAACAGGGAGTGGGGCCAACGTCCTGACTTTC. The chain links TRBV19 to TRBJ2-6, with TRBD1 as a possible D gene (6 bases). This CDR3 has 19 amino acids. The V gene's germline CDR1 is LNHDA and CDR2 SQIVND (reference sequence). V lost 5 bases and J lost 3, with 23 bases in between.

The table lists this clone with a few counts. The CDR3 is CASSFFYPGQGANYGYTF. The CDR3 DNA reads TGCGCCAGCAGTTTTTTCTATCCCGGACAGGGCGCTAACTATGGCTACACCTTC. This sequence joins TRBV10-2 and TRBJ1-2; 8 bases are shared with TRBD1. This CDR3 contains 18 residues. V lost 5 bases, J lost 0 bases, and 14 bases stayed unmatched. Germline values: CDR1 WSHSY, CDR2 SAAADI.

V and J are TRBV24-1 and TRBJ2-5, with TRBD2 matching 11 bases. The V and J ends lost 4 bases and 1 base, in that order; junction bases with no gene match: 1. CDR3 length: 15 residues. The germline CDR1 and CDR2 sequences are KGHDR and SFDVKD. The chain's CDR3 is CATSDTSGGQETQYF. The DNA of the CDR3 is TGTGCCACCAGTGACACTAGCGGGGGCCAAGAGACCCAGTACTTC.

The rearrangement joins TRBV5-1 to TRBJ1-3; D ambiguous. CDR3 length: 17 amino acids. CDR1 is SGHRS and CDR2 is YFSETQ in the germline V gene. V lost 0 bases and J 0 bases, leaving 13 bases between the germline ends. CDR3 bases: TGCGCCAGCAGCTTGGACGTGGTCCGGTCCTCTGGAAACACCATATATTTT. The encoded protein is CASSLDVVRSSGNTIYF. The whole variable domain, filled in from reference TRBV5-1 and TRBJ1-3, reads KAGVTQTPRYLIKTRGQQVTLSCSPISGHRSVSWYQQTPGQGLQFLFEYFSETQRNKGNFPGRFSGRQFSNSRSEMNVSTLELGDSALYLCASSLDVVRSSGNTIYFGEGSWLTVV.